Detailed here is one TCR beta chain. This sample is drawn from a study of low-dose radiotherapy and immunotherapy resistance in tumors. Time point described: before trial treatment. Advanced solid tumors lacking tumor-infiltrating lymphocytes were present in eligible patients. Trimming removed 0 bases from V and 0 bases from J, with 12 bases in between. The CDR3 loop spans 15 amino acids. Germline lookup yields CDR1 DFQATT and CDR2 SNEGSKA (reference sequence). Priming of first-strand cDNA relied on TRAV- and TRBV-specific primers (covering alpha and beta chains). With a V-primer adapter and a constant-region primer, TCRs were amplified for about 19 PCR cycles. TCRdb independently ran MiXCR on the reads; one entry per CDR3 protein. This sample has approximately 84,000 distinct CDR3 sequences, with roughly 19% found just once.

The TCR sequence derives from a male donor with prostate cancer. Here the sequenced sample was PBMCs, taken before treatment. This rearrangement joins TRBV20-1 to TRBJ2-7; D might be TRBD1 (5 bases). As DNA, the CDR3 is TGCAGTGCTAGAGATACCAGGGTACCCTCCTACGAGCAGTACTTC. Amino acids: CSARDTRVPSYEQYF.